This passage covers 18 T cell receptor beta chains from one sample sequenced in a study of blood T cell repertoires in COVID-19 (dated by TCRdb to the early 2020s). The library was produced with the immunoSEQ multiplex PCR assay. The table comes from immuneACCESS by way of TCRdb, which keeps in-frame sequences with V and J called. Part of the clones is missing from these tables; in studies checked, under half for an unresolved V gene and the rest for unknown reasons. The sample table records roughly 290,000 clones; approximately 83% of these occur just once. 4.3% of the sample rests with the top ten. The sample consisted of PBMCs or T cells enriched from blood (not recorded which). All receptors come from a woman aged 30 to 39 who had recovered from COVID-19.

V and J are TRBV5-6 and TRBJ1-2; 9 bases align to TRBD1. V lost 3 bases and J lost 3; bases outside the gene matches: 9. This CDR3 is built from 16 residues. In germline, CDR1 is SGHDT, CDR2 YYEEEE. CDR3 region: CASSSTGQGGDYGYTF. The CDR3 DNA sequence: TGTGCCAGCAGCTCCACGGGACAGGGAGGCGACTATGGCTACACCTTC. Supplemented by reference TRBV5-6 and TRBJ1-2, the full variable domain reads DAGVTQSPTHLIKTRGQQVTLRCSPKSGHDTVSWYQQALGQGPQFIFQYYEEEERQRGNFPDRFSGHQFPNYSSELNVNALLLGDSALYLCASSSTGQGGDYGYTFGSGTRLTVV.

To note about this clone: A read error may produce the germline difference seen at one junction end. CDR3 coding DNA: TGTGCCAGCAGCTTTCCCCCTTGGCAGGGATTGCGGGAGACAGGGGAAGTCTTT. Encoded protein: CASSFPPWQGLRETGEVF. The gene calls are TRBV5-4 and TRBJ1-1; 8 nucleotides align to TRBD1. The germline gives CDR1 SGHNT, CDR2 YYREEE (reference sequence). This CDR3 spans 18 amino acids.

V is TRBV19 and J is TRBJ1-5; D gene ambiguous. Germline CDR1 LNHDA, CDR2 SQIVND (reference sequence). The CDR3 is 16 residues long. V was shortened by 3 bases and J by 0 bases, with 12 bases between the two germline ends. For the CDR3, the DNA is TGTGCCAGTAGTATGGTCTCAGGCCGTAGCAATCAGCCCCAGCATTTT. Amino acids: CASSMVSGRSNQPQHF. The variable domain in full, completed from reference TRBV19 and TRBJ1-5, reads DGGITQSPKYLFRKEGQNVTLSCEQNLNHDAMYWYRQDPGQGLRLIYYSQIVNDFQKGDIAEGYSVSREKKESFPLTVTSAQKNPTAFYLCASSMVSGRSNQPQHFGDGTRLSIL.

This chain joins TRBV28 and TRBJ2-2; TRBD1 aligns across 9 bases. Germline lookup yields CDR1 MDHEN and CDR2 SYDVKM. This CDR3 is built from 15 residues. The V and J ends lost 5 bases and 3 bases, in that order; junction bases with no gene match: 4. CDR3 in amino acids: CASSPGQGYTGELFF. The CDR3 DNA sequence: TGTGCCAGCAGTCCGGGACAGGGTTACACCGGGGAGCTGTTTTTT.

Remarks on this clone: At one of its ends the junction is not consistent with the germline gene, which may arise from a read error. The sample has other DNA sequences that encode this CDR3 too. V and J are TRBV3-1 (or the pseudogene TRBV3-2) and TRBJ1-6; 8 nucleotides agree with TRBD1. CDR1 is LGHDT, CDR2 YNNKEL, per germline (reference sequence). CDR3 length: 15 amino acids. The CDR3 DNA is TGTGCCAGCAGTCAAGGACAGGGCGGTAATTCACCCCTCCACTTT. This translates into CASSQGQGGNSPLHF.

V and J are TRBV18 and TRBJ1-3; weak D call: TRBD1 (6 bases). This CDR3 is built from 13 residues. Trimming took off 0 bases at V and 8 bases at J, with 8 bases between the two ends. CDR1 KGHSH and CDR2 LQKENI come from the germline V gene. CDR3 sequence: CASSPPAGDTIYF. CDR3 bases: TGTGCCAGCTCACCACCGGCAGGGGACACCATATATTTT. The full variable domain, rest sourced from reference TRBV18 and TRBJ1-3, is NAGVMQNPRHLVRRRGQEARLRCSPMKGHSHVYWYRQLPEEGLKFMVYLQKENIIDESGMPKERFSAEFPKEGPSILRIQQVVRGDSAAYFCASSPPAGDTIYFGEGSWLTVV.

This rearrangement joins TRBV29-1 to TRBJ1-2; D perhaps matches TRBD1 (6 bases). Trimming took off 5 bases at V and 11 bases at J, with 21 bases between the two ends. This CDR3 comprises 13 residues. In germline, CDR1 is SQVTM, CDR2 ANQGSEA. The CDR3 spells CSVTTLNIQGYTF. CDR3 nucleotides: TGCAGCGTTACTACCCTGAATATACAGGGTTACACCTTC.

The chain employs TRBV4-2 and TRBJ2-1, with 7 bases matching TRBD1. Losses at the gene ends were 5 bases for V and 8 bases for J; bases not matched to a gene: 6. The CDR3 runs to 13 residues. The germline CDR1 and CDR2 sequences are LGHNA and YNFKEQ. Here the CDR3 reads CASSSTGIDEQFF. The CDR3 DNA reads TGTGCCAGCAGCTCGACAGGGATCGATGAGCAGTTCTTC.

This chain connects TRBV27 to TRBJ2-3; D is uncertain. The CDR3 is 14 residues long. Germline V gives CDR1 MNHEY, CDR2 SMNVEV (reference sequence). Deletions cut 6 bases from V and 6 bases from J, with 16 bases between. The CDR3 bases are TGTGCCAGCAGCCAATTGAGCACCCGGGATACGCAGTATTTT. The encoded protein is CASSQLSTRDTQYF.

This clone was counted a few times. The chain carries TRBV6-4 and TRBJ2-2; 11 nucleotides agree with TRBD1. Germline-derived CDR1 and CDR2 are MRHNA and SNTAGT. Trimming at V came to 4 bases and at J to 6 bases, leaving 1 base not matched to a gene. This CDR3 is 14 amino acids long. The DNA for the CDR3 is TGTGCCAGCAGTGGGACAGGGGGCGCCGGGGAGCTGTTTTTT. This gives the protein CASSGTGGAGELFF.

CDR3 protein: CASTTAKESYNEQFF. The CDR3, as DNA: TGTGCCAGCACCACAGCGAAGGAGTCCTACAATGAGCAGTTCTTC. The genes are TRBV7-9 and TRBJ2-1, with D hard to call. CDR1 and CDR2 (germline): SEHNR, FQNEAQ (reference sequence). The germline V and J ends were trimmed by 7 bases and 1 base, with 14 bases remaining between them. The CDR3 length is 15 residues.

V usage is TRBV7-2 and J usage is TRBJ2-7, with D perhaps matching TRBD2 (5 bases). There are 14 residues in the CDR3. Trimming left V 4 bases short and J 3 bases short, with 13 bases between. Looked up from germline, CDR1 is SGHTA and CDR2 is FQGNSA. CDR3 in amino acids: CASSSPGVGYEQYF. The CDR3 DNA sequence: TGTGCCAGCAGCTCACCCGGGGTCGGCTACGAGCAGTACTTC.

The chain employs TRBV9 and TRBJ2-2, with D possibly TRBD2 on 6 matching bases. The CDR3 is 15 amino acids. Germline V gene sequence: CDR1 SGDLS, CDR2 YYNGEE. Trimming pared 4 bases from V and 2 bases from J, leaving 12 bases between. The CDR3 nucleotides are TGTGCCAGCAGCCCACGGGGGTTTAACACCGGGGAGCTGTTTTTT. Translating it yields CASSPRGFNTGELFF.

The rearrangement uses TRBV28 and TRBJ1-1, with unresolved D. This CDR3 has 13 amino acids. Deletions cut 3 bases from V and 6 bases from J, with 11 bases between. In germline, CDR1 is MDHEN, CDR2 SYDVKM. For the CDR3, the DNA is TGTGCCAGCAGTTTTGGGCGTTTGGCTGAAGCTTTCTTT. Translation gives CASSFGRLAEAFF.

The genes are TRBV28 and TRBJ2-7; D remains unclear. Germline V gene lookup returns CDR1 MDHEN and CDR2 SYDVKM. Trimming left V 3 bases short and J 7 bases short, with 16 bases between. The CDR3 runs to 14 residues. CDR3 in DNA: TGTGCCAGCAGTTTTGGTGGTAGCCCTAGAGAGCAGTACTTC. Amino acids: CASSFGGSPREQYF. Variable domain in full (rest from reference TRBV28 and TRBJ2-7): DVKVTQSSRYLVKRTGEKVFLECVQDMDHENMFWYRQDPGLGLRLIYFSYDVKMKEKGDIPEGYSVSREKKERFSLILESASTNQTSMYLCASSFGGSPREQYFGPGTRLTVT.

A single count supports this clone. The chain carries TRBV3-1 (or the pseudogene TRBV3-2) and TRBJ2-5, with unresolved D. CDR1 is LGHDT and CDR2 is YNNKEL in the germline V gene (reference sequence). V was trimmed by 1 base and J by 1 base, leaving 10 bases between them. The CDR3 loop spans 15 amino acids. As DNA, the CDR3 is TGTGCCAGCAGCCAAGGATACAGTGTCCAAGAGACCCAGTACTTC. Translation gives CASSQGYSVQETQYF.

This chain joins TRBV19 and TRBJ1-1; the D gene is possibly TRBD1 (6 bases). Germline-derived CDR1 and CDR2 are LNHDA and SQIVND (reference sequence). The CDR3 sequence is 13 residues long. V lost 2 bases and J 11 bases, leaving 15 bases between the germline ends. The CDR3 region is CASSIRGHIGAFF. CDR3 DNA: TGTGCCAGTAGTATAAGGGGACACATCGGGGCTTTCTTT.

V is TRBV5-1 and J is TRBJ1-2, with a weak D call TRBD1 (5 bases). Trimming shortened V by 5 bases and J by 0 bases, and 17 bases separated the two germline ends. CDR1 is SGHRS, CDR2 YFSETQ, per germline. The CDR3 is 16 residues long. The CDR3 DNA reads as TGCGCCAGCAGACCCATCAGGGATACATCTAACTATGGCTACACCTTC. It codes for CASRPIRDTSNYGYTF.